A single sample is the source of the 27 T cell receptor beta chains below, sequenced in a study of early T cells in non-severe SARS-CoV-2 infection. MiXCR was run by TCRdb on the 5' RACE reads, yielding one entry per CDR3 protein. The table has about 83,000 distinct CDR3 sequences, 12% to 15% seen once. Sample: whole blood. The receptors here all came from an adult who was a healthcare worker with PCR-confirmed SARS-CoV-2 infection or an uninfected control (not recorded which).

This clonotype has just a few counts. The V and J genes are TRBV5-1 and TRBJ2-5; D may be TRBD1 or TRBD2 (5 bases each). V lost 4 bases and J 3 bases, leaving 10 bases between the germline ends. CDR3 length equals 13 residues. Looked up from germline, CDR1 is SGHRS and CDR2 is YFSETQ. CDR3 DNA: TGCGCCAGCAGCGGGATGGGGGAAGAGACCCAGTACTTC. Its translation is CASSGMGEETQYF.

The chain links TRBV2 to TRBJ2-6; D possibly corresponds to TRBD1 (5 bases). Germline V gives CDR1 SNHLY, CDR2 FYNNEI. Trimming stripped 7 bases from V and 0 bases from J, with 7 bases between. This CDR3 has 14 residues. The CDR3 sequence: CASITGSGANVLTF. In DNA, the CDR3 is TGTGCCAGCATTACAGGCTCTGGGGCCAACGTCCTGACTTTC.

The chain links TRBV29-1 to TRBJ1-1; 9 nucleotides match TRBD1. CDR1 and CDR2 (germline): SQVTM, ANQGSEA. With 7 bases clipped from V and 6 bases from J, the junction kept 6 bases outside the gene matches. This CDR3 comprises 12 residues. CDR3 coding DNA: TGCAGCGGAGGGACAGGGAAGGCTGAAGCTTTCTTT. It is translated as CSGGTGKAEAFF.

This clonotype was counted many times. The chain's CDR3 is CASSRGQGNSPLHF. CDR3 nucleotide sequence: TGTGCCAGCAGTAGAGGACAGGGCAATTCACCCCTCCACTTT. The chain joins TRBV6-4 to TRBJ1-6; TRBD1 agrees at 8 bases. V lost 5 bases and J lost 7; bases outside the gene matches: 4. This CDR3 contains 14 residues. Germline CDR1 and CDR2: MRHNA and SNTAGT.

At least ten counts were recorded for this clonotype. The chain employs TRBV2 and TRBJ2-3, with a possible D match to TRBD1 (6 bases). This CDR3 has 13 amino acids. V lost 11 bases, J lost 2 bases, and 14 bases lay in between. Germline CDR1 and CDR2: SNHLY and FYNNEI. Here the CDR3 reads CAGRTELTDTQYF. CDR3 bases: TGTGCCGGACGGACAGAACTCACAGATACGCAGTATTTT.

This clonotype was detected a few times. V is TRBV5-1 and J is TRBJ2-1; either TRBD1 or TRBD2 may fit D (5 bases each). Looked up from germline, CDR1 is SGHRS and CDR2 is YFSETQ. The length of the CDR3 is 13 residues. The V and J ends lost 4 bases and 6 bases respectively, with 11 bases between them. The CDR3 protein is CASSPGAVNEQFF. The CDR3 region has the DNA TGCGCCAGCAGCCCCGGGGCGGTCAATGAGCAGTTCTTC.

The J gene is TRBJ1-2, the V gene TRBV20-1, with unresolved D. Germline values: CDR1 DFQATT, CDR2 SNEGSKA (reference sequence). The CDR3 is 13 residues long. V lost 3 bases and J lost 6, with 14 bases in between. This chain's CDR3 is CSASLDKIHGYTF. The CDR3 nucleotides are TGCAGTGCTAGTCTAGACAAGATCCATGGCTACACCTTC.

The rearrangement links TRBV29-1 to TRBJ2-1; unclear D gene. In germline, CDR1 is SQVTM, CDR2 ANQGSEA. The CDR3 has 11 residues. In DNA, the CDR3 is TGCTCGTACCGGTGGGGCAATGAGCAGTTCTTC. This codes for CSYRWGNEQFF.

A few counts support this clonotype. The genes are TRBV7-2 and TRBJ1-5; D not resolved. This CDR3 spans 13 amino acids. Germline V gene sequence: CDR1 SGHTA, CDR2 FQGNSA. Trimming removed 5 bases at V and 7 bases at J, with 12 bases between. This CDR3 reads CASSPWVAQPQHF. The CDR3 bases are TGTGCCAGCAGCCCCTGGGTGGCCCAGCCCCAGCATTTT. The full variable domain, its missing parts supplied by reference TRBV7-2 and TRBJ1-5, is GAGVSQSPSNKVTEKGKDVELRCDPISGHTALYWYRQSLGQGLEFLIYFQGNSAPDKSGLPSDRFSAERTGGSVSTLTIQRTQQEDSAVYLCASSPWVAQPQHFGDGTRLSIL.

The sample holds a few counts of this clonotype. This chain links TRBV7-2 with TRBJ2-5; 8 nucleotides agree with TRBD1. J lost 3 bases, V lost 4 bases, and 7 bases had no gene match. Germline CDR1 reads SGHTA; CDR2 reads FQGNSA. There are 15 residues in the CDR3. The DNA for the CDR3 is TGTGCCAGCAGCTCGGGACAGGTTAATAAAGAGACCCAGTACTTC. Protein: CASSSGQVNKETQYF.

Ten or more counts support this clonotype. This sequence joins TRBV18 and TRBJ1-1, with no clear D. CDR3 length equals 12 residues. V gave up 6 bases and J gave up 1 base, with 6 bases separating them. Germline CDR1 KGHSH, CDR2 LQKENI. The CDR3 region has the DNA TGTGCCAGCTCCGGAGGGAACACTGAAGCTTTCTTT. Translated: CASSGGNTEAFF.

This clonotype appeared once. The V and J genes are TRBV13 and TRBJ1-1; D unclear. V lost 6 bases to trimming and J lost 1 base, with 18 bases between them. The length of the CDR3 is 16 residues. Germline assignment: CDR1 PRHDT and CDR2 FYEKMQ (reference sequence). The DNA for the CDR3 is TGTGCCAGCAGTCCCGCCGAGGAGGACCGGAACACTGAAGCTTTCTTT. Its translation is CASSPAEEDRNTEAFF. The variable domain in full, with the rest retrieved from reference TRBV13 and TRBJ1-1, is AAGVIQSPRHLIKEKRETATLKCYPIPRHDTVYWYQQGPGQDPQFLISFYEKMQSDKGSIPDRFSAQQFSDYHSELNMSSLELGDSALYFCASSPAEEDRNTEAFFGQGTRLTVV.

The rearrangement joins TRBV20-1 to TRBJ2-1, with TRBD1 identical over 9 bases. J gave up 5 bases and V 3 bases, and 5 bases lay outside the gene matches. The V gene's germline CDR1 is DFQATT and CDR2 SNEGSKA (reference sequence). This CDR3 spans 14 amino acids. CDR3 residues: CSASRTGVHNEQFF. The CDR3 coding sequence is TGCAGTGCTAGTCGGACAGGGGTACACAATGAGCAGTTCTTC.

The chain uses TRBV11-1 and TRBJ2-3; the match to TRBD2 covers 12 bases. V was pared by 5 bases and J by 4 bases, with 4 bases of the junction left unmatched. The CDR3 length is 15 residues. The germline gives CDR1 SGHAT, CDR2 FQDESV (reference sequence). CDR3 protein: CASSISSGGADTQYF. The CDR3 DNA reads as TGTGCCAGCAGCATCTCTAGCGGGGGGGCAGATACGCAGTATTTT.

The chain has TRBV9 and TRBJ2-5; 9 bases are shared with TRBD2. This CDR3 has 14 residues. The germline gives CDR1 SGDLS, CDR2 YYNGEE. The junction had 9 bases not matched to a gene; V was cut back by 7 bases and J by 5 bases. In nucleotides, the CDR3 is TGTGCCAGCTCGCGTGGGACTAGCATGGAGACCCAGTACTTC. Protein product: CASSRGTSMETQYF.

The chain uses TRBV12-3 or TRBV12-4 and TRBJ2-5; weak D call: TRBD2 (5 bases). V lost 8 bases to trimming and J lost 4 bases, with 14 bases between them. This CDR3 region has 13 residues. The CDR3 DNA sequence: TGTGCCAGCGCGGGTCGGGGATCAGAGACCCAGTACTTC. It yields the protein CASAGRGSETQYF.

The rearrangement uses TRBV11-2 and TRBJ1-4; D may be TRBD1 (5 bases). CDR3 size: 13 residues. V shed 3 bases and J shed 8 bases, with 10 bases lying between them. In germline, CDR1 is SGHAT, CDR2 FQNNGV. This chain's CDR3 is CASSLRGGEKLFF. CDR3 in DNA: TGTGCCAGCAGCTTGCGGGGCGGCGAAAAACTGTTTTTT. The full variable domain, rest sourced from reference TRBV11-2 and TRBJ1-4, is EAGVAQSPRYKIIEKRQSVAFWCNPISGHATLYWYQQILGQGPKLLIQFQNNGVVDDSQLPKDRFSAERLKGVDSTLKIQPAKLEDSAVYLCASSLRGGEKLFFGSGTQLSVL.

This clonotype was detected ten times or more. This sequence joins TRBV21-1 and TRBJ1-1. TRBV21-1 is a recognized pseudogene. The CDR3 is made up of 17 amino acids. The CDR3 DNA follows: TGTGCCAGCAGCAAAGCGTGGCAGGGCCGCCAGAACACTGAAGCTTTCTTT. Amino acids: CASSKAWQGRQNTEAFF.

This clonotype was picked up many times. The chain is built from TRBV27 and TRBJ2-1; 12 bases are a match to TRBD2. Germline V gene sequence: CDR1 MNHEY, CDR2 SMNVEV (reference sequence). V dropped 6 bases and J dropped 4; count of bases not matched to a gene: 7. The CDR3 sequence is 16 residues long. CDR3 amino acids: CASRLLLAGGYNEQFF. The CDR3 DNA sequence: TGTGCCAGCAGACTCCTACTAGCGGGGGGTTACAATGAGCAGTTCTTC.

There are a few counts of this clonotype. As DNA, the CDR3 is TGTGCCAGCAGCGTTTCAGTATTCGACACTGAAGCTTTCTTT. Translation: CASSVSVFDTEAFF. The rearrangement uses TRBV9 and TRBJ1-1; no reliable D call. The CDR3 is made up of 14 amino acids. The germline CDR1 and CDR2 sequences are SGDLS and YYNGEE. Trimming removed 2 bases at V and 3 bases at J, with 11 bases between.

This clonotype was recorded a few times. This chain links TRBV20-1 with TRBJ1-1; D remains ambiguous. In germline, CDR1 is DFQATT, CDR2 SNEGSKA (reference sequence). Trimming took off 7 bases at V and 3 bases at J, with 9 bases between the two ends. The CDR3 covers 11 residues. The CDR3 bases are TGCAGTGTGAAGGGCGACACTGAAGCTTTCTTT. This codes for CSVKGDTEAFF.

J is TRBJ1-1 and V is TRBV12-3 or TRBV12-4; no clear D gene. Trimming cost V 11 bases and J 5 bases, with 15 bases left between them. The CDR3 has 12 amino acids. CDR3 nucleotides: TGTGCCTCCAAGTACCCCGGAACTGAAGCTTTCTTT. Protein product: CASKYPGTEAFF.

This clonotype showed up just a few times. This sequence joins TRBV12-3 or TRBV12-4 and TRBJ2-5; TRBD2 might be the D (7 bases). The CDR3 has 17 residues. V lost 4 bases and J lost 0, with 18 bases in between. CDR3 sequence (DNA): TGTGCCAGCAGTTCACCCGGGGGGCGGGGAGACCAAGAGACCCAGTACTTC. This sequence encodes CASSSPGGRGDQETQYF.

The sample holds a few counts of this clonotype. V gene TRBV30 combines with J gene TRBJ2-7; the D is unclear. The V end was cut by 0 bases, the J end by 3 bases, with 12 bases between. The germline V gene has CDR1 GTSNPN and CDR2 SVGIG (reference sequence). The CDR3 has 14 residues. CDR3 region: CAWSVRGTIYEQYF. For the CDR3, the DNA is TGTGCCTGGAGTGTACGAGGAACGATCTACGAGCAGTACTTC.

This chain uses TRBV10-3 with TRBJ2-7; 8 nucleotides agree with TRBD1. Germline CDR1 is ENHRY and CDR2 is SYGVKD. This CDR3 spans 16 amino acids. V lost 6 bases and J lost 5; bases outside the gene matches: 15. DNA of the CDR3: TGTGCCATCAGGAAAGGACAGGGCAAAATCGAGGACGAGCAGTACTTC. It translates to CAIRKGQGKIEDEQYF.

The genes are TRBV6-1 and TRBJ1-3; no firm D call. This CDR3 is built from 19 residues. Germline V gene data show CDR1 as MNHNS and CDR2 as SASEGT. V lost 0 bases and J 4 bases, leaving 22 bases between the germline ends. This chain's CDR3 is CASSEASGSLPSSGNTIYF. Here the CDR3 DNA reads TGTGCCAGCAGTGAAGCGTCGGGTAGCCTCCCGTCCTCCGGAAACACCATATATTTT.

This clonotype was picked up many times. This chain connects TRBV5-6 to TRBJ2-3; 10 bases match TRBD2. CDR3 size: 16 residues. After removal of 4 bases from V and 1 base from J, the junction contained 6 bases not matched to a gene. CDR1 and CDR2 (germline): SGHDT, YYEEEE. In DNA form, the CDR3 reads TGTGCCAGCAGCCTGACGCTAGCGGGGGGCACAGATACGCAGTATTTT. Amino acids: CASSLTLAGGTDTQYF.